The 18 T cell receptor beta chains presented below share a single source sample, sequenced in a study of identifying expanded T cells in peripheral blood. Libraries were prepared by immunoSEQ multiplex PCR; TCRdb keeps only in-frame clonotypes and omits some of them. The sample gives just over 90,000 clones, 85% to 90% of which show up once; roughly 3.9% is in the top ten. Sample: blood. These receptors were taken from a person between 18 and 75 years old in good health.

The chain couples TRBV5-6 to TRBJ2-1; the match to TRBD2 covers 10 bases. Germline loops: CDR1 SGHDT, CDR2 YYEEEE. This CDR3 has 16 residues. V was pared by 0 bases and J by 8 bases, with 8 bases of the junction left unmatched. CDR3 sequence reads: CASSLGLAGQFYEQFF. The DNA of the CDR3 is TGTGCCAGCAGCTTGGGACTAGCGGGTCAATTCTATGAGCAGTTCTTC.

CDR3 sequence reads: CASSEVRSGYTF. In nucleotides, the CDR3 is TGTGCCAGCAGTGAAGTCAGAAGTGGCTACACCTTC. The chain combines TRBV2 with TRBJ1-2; D is unresolved. The CDR3 loop spans 12 amino acids. Trimming stripped 1 base from V and 7 bases from J, with 7 bases between. The germline V gene has CDR1 SNHLY and CDR2 FYNNEI.

The rearrangement links TRBV5-5 to TRBJ2-7; 7 nucleotides align to TRBD2. After removal of 2 bases from V and 1 base from J, the junction contained 0 bases not matched to a gene. The CDR3 totals 13 residues. Germline values: CDR1 SGHKS, CDR2 YYEKEE (reference sequence). This chain's CDR3 is CASSFGRSYEQYF. The CDR3 DNA is TGTGCCAGCAGCTTCGGGAGGTCCTACGAGCAGTACTTC.

This sequence joins TRBV5-1 and TRBJ2-7, with D possibly matching TRBD1 (6 bases). The CDR3 extends over 14 amino acids. The V gene lost 5 bases and the J gene lost 1 base, with 13 bases spanning the gap. The germline CDR1 and CDR2 sequences are SGHRS and YFSETQ. CDR3 nucleotides: TGCGCCAGCAGGAGGGGGAGTGATTCCTACGAGCAGTACTTC. Residues: CASRRGSDSYEQYF.

A single count supports this clone. The CDR3: CASSLTAADTEAFF. The CDR3 coding sequence is TGTGCCAGCAGTTTGACCGCAGCCGACACTGAAGCTTTCTTT. This chain uses TRBV5-4 with TRBJ1-1; D remains ambiguous. Germline-derived CDR1 and CDR2 are SGHNT and YYREEE (reference sequence). The CDR3 sequence is 14 residues long. The V and J ends lost 5 bases and 3 bases respectively, with 14 bases between them.

V gene TRBV10-1 combines with J gene TRBJ2-2, with 10 nucleotides matching TRBD2. This CDR3 contains 16 residues. Germline lookup yields CDR1 WNHNN and CDR2 SYGVQD (reference sequence). Germline trimming cut 0 bases from V and 7 bases from J; bases unmatched to any gene: 5. The CDR3 coding sequence is TGCGCCAGCAGTGAGTCCCTAGCGGGAGTGTACGGGGAGCTGTTTTTT. This translates into CASSESLAGVYGELFF.

V usage is TRBV30 and J usage is TRBJ2-5; 12 positions agree with TRBD2. V lost 2 bases and J lost 5; bases outside the gene matches: 6. CDR1 and CDR2 (germline): GTSNPN, SVGIG (reference sequence). This CDR3 is 15 amino acids long. The CDR3 DNA is TGTGCCTGGAGTACTCCTAGCGGGAGGGCCGAGACCCAGTACTTC. Encoded protein: CAWSTPSGRAETQYF.

This clone was picked up one time. The V gene is TRBV7-9, the J gene TRBJ2-7; 10 nucleotides align to TRBD2. CDR3 length: 15 amino acids. The V gene's germline CDR1 is SEHNR and CDR2 FQNEAQ (reference sequence). With V trimmed by 2 bases and J by 2 bases, 3 bases remained unmatched. CDR3 sequence reads: CASSLKLAGPYEQYF. The CDR3 region has the DNA TGTGCCAGCAGCTTAAAACTAGCGGGACCCTACGAGCAGTACTTC.

The chain has TRBV27 and TRBJ2-7; 7 bases line up with TRBD1. The V gene's germline CDR1 is MNHEY and CDR2 SMNVEV (reference sequence). V was pared by 6 bases and J by 2 bases, with 7 bases of the junction left unmatched. The CDR3 has 14 residues. The DNA of the CDR3 is TGTGCCAGCAGAGATCACAGGGGTCCCTACGAGCAGTACTTC. This codes for CASRDHRGPYEQYF.

V usage is TRBV29-1 and J usage is TRBJ2-1; D remains ambiguous. Looked up from germline, CDR1 is SQVTM and CDR2 is ANQGSEA. The CDR3 is 12 residues long. DNA of the CDR3: TGCGGCCGGAACATAACCTACAATGAGCAGTTCTTC. Translating gives CGRNITYNEQFF.

The J gene is TRBJ2-5, the V gene TRBV4-1; TRBD1 matches at 9 bases. The CDR3 has 15 residues. Germline assignment: CDR1 MGHRA and CDR2 YSYEKL. V shed 1 base and J 4 bases; nucleotides not matched to a gene: 4. CDR3 in amino acids: CASSQGDRGGETQYF. The CDR3 DNA reads as TGCGCCAGCAGCCAAGGAGACAGGGGGGGAGAGACCCAGTACTTC.

CDR3 in amino acids: CASSPPGKTNYGYTF. In DNA, the CDR3 is TGTGCCAGCAGCCCCCCGGGAAAAACTAACTATGGCTACACCTTC. This chain joins TRBV6-1 and TRBJ1-2; D is unclear. V gave up 6 bases and J gave up 0 bases, with 14 bases separating them. The CDR3 sequence is 15 residues long. Germline CDR1 reads MNHNS; CDR2 reads SASEGT.

This clone was observed a single time. The chain is built from TRBV19 and TRBJ2-7; 10 nucleotides match TRBD1. V trimming: 4 bases; J trimming: 2 bases; junction bases outside the gene matches: 2. Germline assignment: CDR1 LNHDA and CDR2 SQIVND (reference sequence). CDR3 size: 14 residues. CDR3 sequence reads: CASSRDRGTYEQYF. The CDR3 DNA reads as TGTGCCAGTAGTAGGGACAGGGGAACCTACGAGCAGTACTTC.

In DNA, the CDR3 is TGTGCCAGCAGTGAAGCGTCCGACGGGGAAAAACTGTTTTTT. Residues: CASSEASDGEKLFF. The chain couples TRBV2 to TRBJ1-4; D not certain. Looked up from germline, CDR1 is SNHLY and CDR2 is FYNNEI. V shed 0 bases and J shed 8 bases, with 10 bases lying between them. The CDR3 has 14 amino acids.

This chain uses TRBV7-9 with TRBJ2-5, with D maybe TRBD1 (6 bases). The CDR3 is made up of 15 amino acids. Trimming left V 4 bases short and J 3 bases short, with 15 bases between. Germline-derived CDR1 and CDR2 are SEHNR and FQNEAQ (reference sequence). This CDR3 reads CASSSAGDPEETQYF. Written as DNA, the CDR3 is TGTGCCAGCAGCTCAGCAGGGGACCCCGAAGAGACCCAGTACTTC.

This chain connects TRBV7-8 to TRBJ2-5; 7 bases line up with TRBD1. The CDR3 runs to 13 residues. Germline trimming cut 6 bases from V and 4 bases from J; bases unmatched to any gene: 5. Germline CDR1 SGHVS, CDR2 FQNEAQ. The CDR3 nucleotides are TGTGCCAGCAGACTGACAGGGACAGAGACCCAGTACTTC. Protein product: CASRLTGTETQYF.

The gene calls are TRBV7-9 and TRBJ2-2; tentative D call: TRBD1 (6 bases). Germline V gene data show CDR1 as SEHNR and CDR2 as FQNEAQ (reference sequence). The CDR3 sequence is 15 residues long. V was shortened by 3 bases and J by 1 base, with 9 bases between the two germline ends. CDR3 region: CASSLMTGNTGELFF. CDR3 sequence (DNA): TGTGCCAGCAGCTTGATGACAGGGAACACCGGGGAGCTGTTTTTT.

This chain joins TRBV5-1 and TRBJ1-3; D unclear. V lost 4 bases and J lost 0, with 8 bases in between. The CDR3 totals 14 residues. Germline CDR1 SGHRS, CDR2 YFSETQ. This chain's CDR3 is CASSPQHSGNTIYF. CDR3 coding DNA: TGCGCCAGCAGCCCACAGCACTCTGGAAACACCATATATTTT.